This T cell receptor (beta chain) emerged from a study of blood T cell repertoires in COVID-19. Study as a whole: There were acute and convalescent COVID-19 samples, and they came from the United States, Italy and Spain. T cells, B-cell-depleted T cells, or PBMCs supplied cDNA or gDNA.

Data came from immunoSEQ multiplex PCR; TCRdb stores just in-frame clones and leaves some out. This sample has roughly 240,000 clones; approximately 82% occur once, and the top ten carry about 5%. This CDR3 region has 14 residues. This sequence originates from a man aged 60-69 years who had recovered from COVID-19. The sequenced sample consisted of peripheral blood. The chain has TRBV21-1 and TRBJ2-7; the D call in the table, TRBD1, was not verified against the DNA. TRBV21-1 is a known pseudogene. In nucleotides, the CDR3 is TGTGCCAGCAGCAGACCTCGACAGGGGGCAGTGCAGTACTTC. It encodes CASSRPRQGAVQYF.